The rows below give T cell receptor beta chains drawn from one sample of a study of Graves' ophthalmopathy and Graves' hyperthyroidism. TCRdb redid the calling of the multiplex PCR reads with MiXCR, one entry per CDR3 protein. Here the sample spans around 1,200,000 distinct CDR3 sequences, less than 45% being singletons. Sample: peripheral blood or thyroid tissue (not recorded which). The receptors stem from an adult man with Graves' hyperthyroidism. CDR3s include the opening cysteine and the closing phenylalanine or tryptophan. D genes are given only for firm matches. The size of a clone is reported for some rows only, either as once, few or many, or as a class for expanded clones.

abundance: NA
v_gene: TRBV25-1
d_gene: NA
j_gene: TRBJ1-1
len: 14
CDR3aa: CASKQTGQQHEAFF
CDR3nt: TGTGCCAGCAAACAAACTGGACAGCAACATGAAGCTTTCTTT

abundance: NA
v_gene: TRBV10-3
d_gene: TRBD1
j_gene: TRBJ1-2
len: 16
CDR3aa: CAISGGQGAFVRGYTF
CDR3nt: TGTGCCATCAGCGGTGGACAGGGGGCCTTCGTGCGTGGCTACACCTTC

abundance: NA
v_gene: TRBV30
d_gene: NA
j_gene: TRBJ2-7
len: 11
CDR3aa: CAWSLAYEQYF
CDR3nt: TGTGCCTGGAGTCTAGCCTACGAGCAGTACTTC

abundance: few
v_gene: TRBV30
d_gene: NA
j_gene: TRBJ2-5
len: 14
CDR3aa: CAWSPRGVRETQYF
CDR3nt: TGTGCCTGGAGTCCACGCGGGGTGCGAGAGACCCAGTACTTC

abundance: many
v_gene: TRBV9
d_gene: NA
j_gene: TRBJ1-1
len: 15
CDR3aa: CASSEYSQMNTEAFF
CDR3nt: TGTGCCAGCAGCGAATACAGTCAGATGAACACTGAAGCTTTCTTT

abundance: NA
v_gene: TRBV11-2
d_gene: NA
j_gene: TRBJ1-2
len: 15
CDR3aa: CASSQDSLLNYGYTF
CDR3nt: TGTGCCAGCAGCCAAGACAGTCTTTTAAACTATGGCTACACCTTC

abundance: once
v_gene: TRBV15
d_gene: NA
j_gene: TRBJ2-5
len: 15
CDR3aa: CATSRDLQGAEAQYF
CDR3nt: TGTGCCACCAGCAGAGATCTCCAAGGGGCAGAGGCCCAGTACTTC

abundance: NA
v_gene: TRBV7-2
d_gene: NA
j_gene: TRBJ1-4
len: 14
CDR3aa: CASSWPGTNEKLFF
CDR3nt: TGTGCCAGCAGCTGGCCAGGGACTAATGAAAAACTGTTTTTT

abundance: many
v_gene: TRBV9
d_gene: NA
j_gene: TRBJ1-6
len: 16
CDR3aa: CASSVALGDENSPLHF
CDR3nt: TGTGCCAGCAGCGTAGCCTTAGGGGATGAGAATTCACCCCTCCACTTT

abundance: few
v_gene: TRBV10-3
d_gene: NA
j_gene: TRBJ2-5
len: 14
CDR3aa: CATSPFGRRETQYF
CDR3nt: TGTGCCACCTCCCCCTTTGGGCGACGGGAGACCCAGTACTTC

abundance: many
v_gene: TRBV20-1
d_gene: TRBD2
j_gene: TRBJ2-5
len: 16
CDR3aa: CSARDISGSRQETQYF
CDR3nt: TGCAGTGCTAGAGACATTAGCGGGAGTCGACAAGAGACCCAGTACTTC

abundance: NA
v_gene: TRBV28
d_gene: NA
j_gene: TRBJ1-4
len: 11
CDR3aa: CASSARDGPIF
CDR3nt: TGTGCCAGCAGTGCCCGGGACGGACCAATTTTT

abundance: NA
v_gene: TRBV7-2
d_gene: TRBD1
j_gene: TRBJ2-7
len: 13
CDR3aa: CASSIGQASEQYF
CDR3nt: TGTGCCAGCAGCATTGGACAGGCAAGCGAGCAGTACTTC

abundance: few
v_gene: TRBV6-6
d_gene: TRBD1
j_gene: TRBJ2-7
len: 13
CDR3aa: CASSFGDRYEQYF
CDR3nt: TGTGCCAGCAGTTTTGGGGACAGGTACGAGCAGTACTTC

abundance: few
v_gene: TRBV12-3/TRBV12-4
d_gene: NA
j_gene: TRBJ2-5
len: 14
CDR3aa: CASRNVRESETQYF
CDR3nt: TGTGCCAGCCGCAATGTAAGGGAGTCGGAGACCCAGTACTTC

abundance: NA
v_gene: TRBV29-1
d_gene: TRBD1
j_gene: TRBJ2-7
len: 11
CDR3aa: CSEPGGYEQYF
CDR3nt: TGCAGCGAGCCAGGGGGCTACGAGCAGTACTTC